Listed here are 30 T cell receptor beta chains from one sample, sequenced in a study of blood T cell repertoires in COVID-19. Only in-frame clones appear in the TCRdb table, and some are missing; sequencing was by immunoSEQ multiplex PCR. The profile shows over 600,000 clones, more than 80% of them singletons. Sequenced material: peripheral blood. All receptors derive from a woman between 18 and 29 years old with acute or convalescent COVID-19.

V gene TRBV6-5 combines with J gene TRBJ2-7, with 7 bases that match TRBD1. The CDR3 loop spans 13 amino acids. The germline CDR1 and CDR2 sequences are MNHEY and SVGAGI. J gave up 4 bases and V 6 bases, and 6 bases lay outside the gene matches. The CDR3 nucleotides read TGTGCCAGCAGGGGGACAGTTTATTACGAGCAGTACTTC. It is translated as CASRGTVYYEQYF.

The CDR3 reads CASSVVFSPPTF. In DNA, the CDR3 is TGTGCCAGCAGCGTAGTTTTTTCTCCTCCCACCTTC. The rearrangement uses TRBV9 and TRBJ1-2; D is ambiguous. The CDR3 is 12 amino acids. Trimming stripped 0 bases from V and 13 bases from J, with 13 bases between. Germline CDR1 and CDR2: SGDLS and YYNGEE.

This sequence joins TRBV30 and TRBJ1-1, with D possibly being TRBD1 (6 bases). Germline V gives CDR1 GTSNPN, CDR2 SVGIG (reference sequence). CDR3 length: 16 amino acids. Trimming shortened V by 3 bases and J by 0 bases, and 17 bases separated the two germline ends. DNA for the CDR3: TGTGCCTGGAGGGCAACAACAGGGAAACTGAACACTGAAGCTTTCTTT. It codes for CAWRATTGKLNTEAFF.

V gene TRBV7-9 combines with J gene TRBJ1-2; no clear D. Trimming took 4 bases from V and 8 from J, leaving 14 bases between them. The CDR3 is made up of 13 amino acids. Germline V CDR1 and CDR2: SEHNR, FQNEAQ (reference sequence). The CDR3 loop is CASSYDSLGGYTF. The CDR3 DNA sequence: TGTGCCAGCAGCTACGACTCCCTCGGAGGCTACACCTTC.

V usage is TRBV5-1 and J usage is TRBJ2-5, with 8 nucleotides matching TRBD2. Germline V gene sequence: CDR1 SGHRS, CDR2 YFSETQ. V dropped 0 bases and J dropped 5; count of bases not matched to a gene: 15. There are 18 residues in the CDR3. The CDR3 loop reads CASSLEQTGVAGLETQYF. The CDR3 DNA is TGCGCCAGCAGCTTGGAGCAAACCGGGGTAGCGGGGTTGGAGACCCAGTACTTC.

V is TRBV4-1 and J is TRBJ2-1; 12 bases match TRBD2. The ends lost 6 bases at V and 7 bases at J; junction bases unmatched: 7. Germline loops: CDR1 MGHRA, CDR2 YSYEKL. CDR3 length: 15 amino acids. As DNA, the CDR3 is TGCGCCAGCAGGATACTAGCGGGGGGCCGGAATGAGCAGTTCTTC. Its translation: CASRILAGGRNEQFF.

This clone appeared once. Additional DNA sequences in this sample encode the identical CDR3. The rearrangement uses TRBV5-1 and TRBJ2-7; 8 bases fit TRBD1. J gave up 4 bases and V 1 base, and 1 base lay outside the gene matches. From germline, CDR1 is SGHRS and CDR2 YFSETQ. The CDR3 consists of 13 residues. The CDR3 region is CASSLWTGYEQYF. CDR3 sequence (DNA): TGCGCCAGCAGCTTGTGGACAGGGTACGAGCAGTACTTC.

J is TRBJ1-2 and V is TRBV19; 10 positions match TRBD1. Germline V CDR1 and CDR2: LNHDA, SQIVND (reference sequence). This CDR3 spans 14 amino acids. Trimming took 3 bases from V and 2 from J; bases not matched to a gene: 0. In DNA form, the CDR3 reads TGTGCCAGTAGTATGGGACAGGGGAACTATGGCTACACCTTC. Translating it yields CASSMGQGNYGYTF.

The chain uses TRBV9 and TRBJ1-6; 8 nucleotides align to TRBD1. J gave up 7 bases and V 2 bases, and 5 bases lay outside the gene matches. CDR1 and CDR2 (germline): SGDLS, YYNGEE. The CDR3 contains 15 residues. CDR3 sequence reads: CASSVQGAWNSPLHF. Here the CDR3 DNA reads TGTGCCAGCAGCGTTCAGGGGGCGTGGAATTCACCCCTCCACTTT.

The rearrangement uses TRBV3-1 (or the pseudogene TRBV3-2) and TRBJ2-2, with TRBD2 as a possible D gene (7 bases). CDR1 and CDR2 (germline): LGHDT, YNNKEL (reference sequence). V was shortened by 4 bases and J by 7 bases, with 13 bases between the two germline ends. The CDR3 is made up of 14 amino acids. CDR3 sequence (DNA): TGTGCCAGCAGCCCACGGGGGGCAGGCGGGGAGCTGTTTTTT. Translation gives CASSPRGAGGELFF.

This chain connects TRBV4-1 to TRBJ1-5; 7 bases are a match to TRBD1. Trimming removed 2 bases from V and 0 bases from J; junction bases left unmatched: 10. The CDR3 spans 18 residues. Germline values: CDR1 MGHRA, CDR2 YSYEKL. The CDR3 loop reads CASSQKGDSSYSNQPQHF. The CDR3 nucleotides are TGCGCCAGCAGCCAAAAAGGGGACAGCTCATATAGCAATCAGCCCCAGCATTTT.

The genes are TRBV9 and TRBJ2-1; TRBD2 aligns across 9 bases. The V gene end was trimmed by 2 bases and the J gene end by 5 bases; junction bases not matched to a gene: 8. Germline V lookup: CDR1 SGDLS, CDR2 YYNGEE. The CDR3 sequence is 16 residues long. CDR3 residues: CASSVGRRGGHNEQFF. CDR3 nucleotide sequence: TGTGCCAGCAGCGTGGGTAGGCGGGGGGGACACAATGAGCAGTTCTTC.

V gene TRBV25-1 combines with J gene TRBJ2-1, with D tentatively TRBD1 (6 bases). V lost 9 bases to trimming and J lost 5 bases, with 20 bases between them. In germline, CDR1 is MGHDK, CDR2 SYGVNS. The CDR3 loop spans 15 amino acids. The CDR3 DNA reads as TGTGCCAGGCTCATCCGACAGGCCGGGGACAATGAGCAGTTCTTC. It codes for CARLIRQAGDNEQFF.

About this clone: Other DNA sequences in this specimen translate into the identical CDR3. The chain joins TRBV20-1 to TRBJ2-7; D perhaps matches TRBD2 (5 bases). V lost 2 bases to trimming and J lost 3 bases, with 5 bases between them. This CDR3 spans 11 amino acids. Germline loops: CDR1 DFQATT, CDR2 SNEGSKA (reference sequence). CDR3 loop: CSARRDYEQYF. For the CDR3, the DNA is TGCAGTGCTAGACGGGACTACGAGCAGTACTTC.

This clone was detected a few times. V usage is TRBV10-3 and J usage is TRBJ1-4, with D possibly TRBD1 on 5 matching bases. Germline CDR1 reads ENHRY; CDR2 reads SYGVKD. V shed 10 bases and J shed 0 bases, with 9 bases lying between them. The CDR3 has 13 residues. CDR3 nucleotide sequence: TGTGCCACGGGGGGGACAACTAATGAAAAACTGTTTTTT. Its protein is CATGGTTNEKLFF.

On this clone: One end of the junction is discordant with germline, which a read error may explain. This chain links TRBV6-1 with TRBJ1-1; D possibly corresponds to TRBD1 (5 bases). In germline, CDR1 is MNHNS, CDR2 SASEGT. This CDR3 region has 13 residues. The CDR3 nucleotides read TGTGCCAGCTGTGACCGGGGGGGCACTGAAGCTTTCTTT. Protein product: CASCDRGGTEAFF.

V and J are TRBV3-1 (or the pseudogene TRBV3-2) and TRBJ1-3; 9 bases align to TRBD1. Germline V gene data show CDR1 as LGHDT and CDR2 as YNNKEL (reference sequence). With V trimmed by 2 bases and J by 2 bases, 10 bases remained unmatched. The CDR3 spans 18 residues. The CDR3 loop is CASSQFTGTGPAGNTIYF. DNA of the CDR3: TGTGCCAGCAGCCAATTCACCGGGACAGGGCCTGCTGGAAACACCATATATTTT.

This chain uses TRBV27 with TRBJ2-3; 8 nucleotides align to TRBD2. Trimming removed 6 bases from V and 4 bases from J; junction bases left unmatched: 6. The CDR3 is 14 residues long. CDR1 and CDR2 from the germline V gene are MNHEY and SMNVEV (reference sequence). For the CDR3, the DNA is TGTGCCAGCAGAGGACTAGCTATAGCAGATACGCAGTATTTT. This sequence encodes CASRGLAIADTQYF.

The rearrangement joins TRBV27 to TRBJ2-2, with D possibly being TRBD2 (6 bases). V was pared by 5 bases and J by 3 bases, with 10 bases between. From germline, CDR1 is MNHEY and CDR2 SMNVEV (reference sequence). The CDR3 is 14 amino acids. The CDR3 protein is CASSPLADTGELFF. CDR3 in DNA: TGTGCCAGCAGTCCCTTAGCGGACACCGGGGAGCTGTTTTTT.

This clone appeared once. The V gene is TRBV18, the J gene TRBJ1-5, with a tentative D call TRBD1 (5 bases). V shed 5 bases and J shed 4 bases, with 12 bases lying between them. This CDR3 comprises 14 residues. In germline, CDR1 is KGHSH, CDR2 LQKENI. CDR3 coding DNA: TGTGCCAGCTCATCCGGACAACCTAATCAGCCCCAGCATTTT. Amino acids: CASSSGQPNQPQHF.

V is TRBV14 and J is TRBJ2-7, with D possibly matching TRBD1 (7 bases). The CDR3 covers 15 residues. Germline CDR1 and CDR2: SGHDN and FVKESK. V gave up 0 bases and J gave up 4 bases, with 13 bases separating them. The CDR3, as DNA: TGTGCCAGCAGCCAAGATGTCAGGGGGGAATACGAGCAGTACTTC. Protein product: CASSQDVRGEYEQYF.

In the case of this clone: The same CDR3 can be traced to other DNA sequences in this sample. This chain uses TRBV20-1 with TRBJ1-3; D is unclear. With 6 bases removed from V and 2 bases from J, the gap between germline ends came to 5 bases. In germline, CDR1 is DFQATT, CDR2 SNEGSKA (reference sequence). The CDR3 extends over 11 amino acids. CDR3 protein: CSARAGNTIYF. The CDR3 region has the DNA TGCAGTGCCCGAGCTGGAAACACCATATATTTT.

This chain links TRBV6-6 with TRBJ1-2; D perhaps matches TRBD1 (5 bases). Trimming removed 4 bases from V and 5 bases from J, with 8 bases in between. CDR3 length equals 12 residues. Germline values: CDR1 MNHNY, CDR2 SVGAGI (reference sequence). The CDR3 region is CASSSPGYGYTF. The CDR3 DNA reads TGTGCCAGCAGTTCCCCAGGGTATGGCTACACCTTC.

The chain is built from TRBV12-5 and TRBJ2-1; 8 bases align to TRBD2. J lost 4 bases, V lost 0 bases, and 2 bases had no gene match. This CDR3 is built from 15 residues. Germline V gene data show CDR1 as LGHNT and CDR2 as FRNRAP. CDR3 residues: CASGLVASGYNEQFF. The CDR3 DNA is TGTGCTAGTGGTTTGGTTGCTAGCGGGTACAATGAGCAGTTCTTC.

This chain connects TRBV19 to TRBJ1-1; D unresolved. The CDR3 spans 13 residues. V was shortened by 7 bases and J by 4 bases, with 13 bases between the two germline ends. Germline V gene lookup returns CDR1 LNHDA and CDR2 SQIVND (reference sequence). The CDR3 loop reads CASKSMRVTEAFF. CDR3 DNA sequence: TGTGCCAGTAAAAGCATGCGGGTCACTGAAGCTTTCTTT.

J is TRBJ1-1 and V is TRBV30; TRBD1 is a possible D gene (5 bases). Germline V gene data show CDR1 as GTSNPN and CDR2 as SVGIG (reference sequence). The V end lost 0 bases, the J end lost 1 base, and 15 bases lay between the germline ends. The CDR3 sequence is 16 residues long. CDR3 sequence reads: CAWSVRGGEENTEAFF. CDR3 coding DNA: TGTGCCTGGAGTGTAAGGGGAGGGGAGGAGAACACTGAAGCTTTCTTT. Full variable domain (outside the CDR3, taken from reference TRBV30 and TRBJ1-1): SQTIHQWPATLVQPVGSPLSLECTVEGTSNPNLYWYRQAAGRGLQLLFYSVGIGQISSEVPQNLSASRPQDRQFILSSKKLLLSDSGFYLCAWSVRGGEENTEAFFGQGTRLTVV.

This chain joins TRBV7-8 and TRBJ1-1; 7 bases agree with TRBD1. CDR3 length equals 15 residues. Trimming at V came to 5 bases and at J to 6 bases, leaving 12 bases not matched to a gene. CDR1 is SGHVS, CDR2 FQNEAQ, per germline. The CDR3 reads CASSRTDRLISEAFF. The CDR3 DNA is TGTGCCAGCAGCCGAACGGACAGGCTTATCTCTGAAGCTTTCTTT.

The chain recombines TRBV6-4 with TRBJ1-5; 7 bases agree with TRBD1. CDR1 is MRHNA, CDR2 SNTAGT, per germline. The CDR3 has 13 residues. The trim removed 5 bases at V and 5 bases at J, leaving 3 bases unmatched. The CDR3 coding sequence is TGTGCCAGCAGTACAGGGGAGGATCAGCCCCAGCATTTT. It is translated as CASSTGEDQPQHF.

The chain employs TRBV30 and TRBJ2-7, with 7 nucleotides matching TRBD2. V gave up 3 bases and J gave up 4 bases; unmatched junction bases: 9. CDR1 is GTSNPN, CDR2 SVGIG, per germline (reference sequence). There are 14 residues in the CDR3. CDR3 sequence reads: CAWRTLGGGYEQYF. The CDR3 bases are TGTGCCTGGAGAACCCTTGGGGGGGGTTACGAGCAGTACTTC.

This clone has a single count. The CDR3 sequence is CASSPGQGSDGYTF. DNA for the CDR3: TGTGCCAGCAGTCCGGGACAGGGGTCGGATGGCTACACCTTC. This chain links TRBV28 with TRBJ1-2; 10 bases match TRBD1. The CDR3 runs 14 residues. In germline, CDR1 is MDHEN, CDR2 SYDVKM. The V and J ends lost 5 bases and 6 bases, in that order; junction bases with no gene match: 6.